Listed here are 5 T cell receptor beta chains from one sample, sequenced in a study of brain T cells in children with intractable seizures. As to time point: blood from clinic visit 5 months post-surgery; TSC patient then seizure free. The method was immunoSEQ multiplex PCR; TCRdb's version includes in-frame clones alone and lacks a portion of them. The sample shows a few hundred thousand clones, roughly 93% of them seen only once. The sample here was peripheral blood, taken around 5 months after surgery. The receptors were sampled from a boy under two years old with tuberous sclerosis and intractable seizures.

The chain combines TRBV28 with TRBJ2-5, with D perhaps given as TRBD1 or TRBD2 (5 bases each). This CDR3 is built from 15 residues. CDR1 and CDR2 (germline): MDHEN, SYDVKM. With 3 bases removed from V and 4 bases from J, the gap between germline ends came to 15 bases. CDR3 coding DNA: TGTGCCAGCAGTTTTCCAGGGCTAGCTTTAGAGACCCAGTACTTC. It is translated as CASSFPGLALETQYF. The full variable domain, with the rest looked up from reference TRBV28 and TRBJ2-5, is DVKVTQSSRYLVKRTGEKVFLECVQDMDHENMFWYRQDPGLGLRLIYFSYDVKMKEKGDIPEGYSVSREKKERFSLILESASTNQTSMYLCASSFPGLALETQYFGPGTRLLVL.

The chain joins TRBV19 to TRBJ1-2; maybe TRBD1 (6 bases). Germline lookup yields CDR1 LNHDA and CDR2 SQIVND (reference sequence). This CDR3 is built from 14 residues. Trimming cost V 0 bases and J 8 bases, with 13 bases left between them. The CDR3 protein is CASSIDLGGGGYTF. CDR3 DNA sequence: TGTGCCAGTAGTATAGATCTGGGGGGCGGCGGCTACACCTTC.

Here the CDR3 DNA reads TGCAGTGCTGTGGACACCGGGGAGCTGTTTTTT. Translated: CSAVDTGELFF. The gene calls are TRBV20-1 and TRBJ2-2; D is uncertain. The length of the CDR3 is 11 residues. Trimming removed 5 bases from V and 3 bases from J, with 4 bases in between. Per the germline V gene, CDR1 is DFQATT and CDR2 is SNEGSKA (reference sequence).

The CDR3 loop reads CASSQERTGGSGYTF. CDR3 nucleotide sequence: TGTGCCAGCAGCCAAGAGCGAACCGGGGGATCTGGCTACACCTTC. The chain joins TRBV4-2 to TRBJ1-2; possible D gene TRBD1, 5 bases. The V and J ends lost 0 bases and 7 bases respectively, with 15 bases between them. Germline values: CDR1 LGHNA, CDR2 YNFKEQ. The CDR3 covers 15 residues.

The chain links TRBV7-9 to TRBJ2-5; 8 positions agree with TRBD1. Germline assignment: CDR1 SEHNR and CDR2 FQNEAQ (reference sequence). J was trimmed by 3 bases and V by 4 bases; bases with no gene match: 10. The CDR3 extends over 16 amino acids. CDR3 nucleotides: TGTGCCAGCAGCTCACTAAGAGGGGGACAGGAAGAGACCCAGTACTTC. Protein product: CASSSLRGGQEETQYF. The full variable domain, with the rest looked up from reference TRBV7-9 and TRBJ2-5, is DTGVSQNPRHKITKRGQNVTFRCDPISEHNRLYWYRQTLGQGPEFLTYFQNEAQLEKSRLLSDRFSAERPKGSFSTLEIQRTEQGDSAMYLCASSSLRGGQEETQYFGPGTRLLVL.